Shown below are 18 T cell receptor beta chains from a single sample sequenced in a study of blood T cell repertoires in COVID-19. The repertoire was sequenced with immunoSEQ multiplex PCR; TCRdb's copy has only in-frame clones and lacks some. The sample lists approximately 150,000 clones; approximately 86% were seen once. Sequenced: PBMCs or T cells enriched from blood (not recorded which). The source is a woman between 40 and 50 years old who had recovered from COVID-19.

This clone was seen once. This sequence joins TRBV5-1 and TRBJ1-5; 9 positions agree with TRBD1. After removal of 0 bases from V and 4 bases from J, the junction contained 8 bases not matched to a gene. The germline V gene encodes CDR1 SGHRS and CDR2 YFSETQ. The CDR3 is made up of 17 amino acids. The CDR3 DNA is TGCGCCAGCAGCTTGGACGGGACAGGGATGGGGAATCAGCCCCAGCATTTT. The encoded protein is CASSLDGTGMGNQPQHF.

CDR3 in DNA: TGTGCCAGCAGCTTAGTGGGGGGTACAACTGAAGCTTTCTTT. Protein sequence: CASSLVGGTTEAFF. The V and J genes are TRBV11-2 and TRBJ1-1; D may be TRBD1 (5 bases). CDR1 SGHAT and CDR2 FQNNGV come from the germline V gene. CDR3 size: 14 residues. Trimming pared 1 base from V and 5 bases from J, leaving 11 bases between.

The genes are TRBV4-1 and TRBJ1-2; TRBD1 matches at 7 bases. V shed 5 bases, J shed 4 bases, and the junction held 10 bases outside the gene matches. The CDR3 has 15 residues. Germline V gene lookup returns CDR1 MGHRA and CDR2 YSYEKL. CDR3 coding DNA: TGCGCCAGCAGCACCGACAGGGCCCCTAGCTATGGCTACACCTTC. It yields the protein CASSTDRAPSYGYTF.

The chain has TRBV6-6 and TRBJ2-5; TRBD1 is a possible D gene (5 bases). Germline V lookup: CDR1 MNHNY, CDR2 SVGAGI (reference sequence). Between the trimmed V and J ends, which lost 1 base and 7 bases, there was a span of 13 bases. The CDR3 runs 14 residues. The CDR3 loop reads CASSYLDTWGTQYF. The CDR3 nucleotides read TGTGCCAGCAGTTACTTGGACACCTGGGGGACCCAGTACTTC.

The DNA for the CDR3 is TGTGCCAGTCGATTAGCGGGGGGGCTCGAGCAGTTCTTC. Translation gives CASRLAGGLEQFF. The chain recombines TRBV19 with TRBJ2-1; TRBD2 agrees at 11 bases. CDR3 length: 13 amino acids. The ends lost 8 bases at V and 10 bases at J; junction bases unmatched: 7. Looked up from germline, CDR1 is LNHDA and CDR2 is SQIVND (reference sequence).

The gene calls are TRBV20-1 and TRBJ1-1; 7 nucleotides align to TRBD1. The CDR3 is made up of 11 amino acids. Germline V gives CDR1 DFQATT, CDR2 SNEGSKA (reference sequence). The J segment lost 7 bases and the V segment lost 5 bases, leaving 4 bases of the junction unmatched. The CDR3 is CSAQGGGEAFF. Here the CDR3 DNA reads TGCAGTGCTCAGGGGGGCGGTGAAGCTTTCTTT.

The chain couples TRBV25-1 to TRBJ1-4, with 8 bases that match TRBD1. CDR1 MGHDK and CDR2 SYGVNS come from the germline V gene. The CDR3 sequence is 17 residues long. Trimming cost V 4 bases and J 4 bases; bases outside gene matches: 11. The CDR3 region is CASSAGPDRAINEKLFF. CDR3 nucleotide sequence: TGTGCCAGCAGTGCCGGGCCGGACAGGGCGATTAATGAAAAACTGTTTTTT.

The CDR3 DNA reads as TGTGCCAGCAGCTTTAGACAGGGAAGCAACAATGAGCAGTTCTTC. Translating gives CASSFRQGSNNEQFF. The V and J genes are TRBV5-4 and TRBJ2-1; 7 positions agree with TRBD1. Germline-derived CDR1 and CDR2 are SGHNT and YYREEE (reference sequence). After removal of 2 bases from V and 5 bases from J, the junction contained 7 bases not matched to a gene. The CDR3 extends over 15 amino acids.

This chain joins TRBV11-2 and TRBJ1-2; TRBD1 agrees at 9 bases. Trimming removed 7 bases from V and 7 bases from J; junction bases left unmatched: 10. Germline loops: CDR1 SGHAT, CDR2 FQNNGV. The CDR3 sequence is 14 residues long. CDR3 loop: CASTLGETGGGYTF. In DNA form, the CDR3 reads TGTGCCAGCACCTTGGGAGAGACAGGGGGTGGCTACACCTTC.

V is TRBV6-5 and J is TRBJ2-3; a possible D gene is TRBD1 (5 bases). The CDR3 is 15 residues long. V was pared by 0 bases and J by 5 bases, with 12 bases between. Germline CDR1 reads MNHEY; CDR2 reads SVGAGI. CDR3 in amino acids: CASSYSNGRGDTQYF. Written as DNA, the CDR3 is TGTGCCAGCAGTTACTCGAATGGTAGGGGAGATACGCAGTATTTT.

Here the CDR3 DNA reads TGTGCCAGCCTGACAGGGACTGTGGGGGAAGCTTTCTTT. This codes for CASLTGTVGEAFF. The V and J genes are TRBV2 and TRBJ1-1, with 7 nucleotides matching TRBD1. V lost 8 bases, J lost 8 bases, and 11 bases stayed unmatched. The germline V gene encodes CDR1 SNHLY and CDR2 FYNNEI. This CDR3 has 13 amino acids.

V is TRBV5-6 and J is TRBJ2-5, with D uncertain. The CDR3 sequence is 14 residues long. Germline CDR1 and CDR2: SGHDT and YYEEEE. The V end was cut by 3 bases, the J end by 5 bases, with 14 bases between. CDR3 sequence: CASSWWKTRETQYF. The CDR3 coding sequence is TGTGCCAGCAGCTGGTGGAAGACGCGGGAGACCCAGTACTTC.

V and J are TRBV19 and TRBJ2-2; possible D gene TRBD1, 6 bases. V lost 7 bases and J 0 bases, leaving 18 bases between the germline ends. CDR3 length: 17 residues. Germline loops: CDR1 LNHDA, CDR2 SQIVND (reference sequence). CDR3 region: CASMRPGAYSNTGELFF. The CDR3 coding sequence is TGTGCCAGTATGAGGCCAGGGGCCTACTCGAACACCGGGGAGCTGTTTTTT.

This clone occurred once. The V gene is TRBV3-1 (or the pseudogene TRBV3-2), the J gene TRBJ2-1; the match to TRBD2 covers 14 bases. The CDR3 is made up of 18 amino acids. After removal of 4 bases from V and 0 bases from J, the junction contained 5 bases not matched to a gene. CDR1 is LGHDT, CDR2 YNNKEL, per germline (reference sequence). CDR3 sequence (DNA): TGTGCCAGCAGCCCCGGGACTAGCGGGGGAAGCTCCTACAATGAGCAGTTCTTC. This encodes CASSPGTSGGSSYNEQFF.

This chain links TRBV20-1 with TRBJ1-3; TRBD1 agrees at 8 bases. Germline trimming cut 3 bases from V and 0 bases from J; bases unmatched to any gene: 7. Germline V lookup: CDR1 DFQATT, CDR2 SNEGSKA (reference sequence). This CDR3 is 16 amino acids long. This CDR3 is CSASPRQGISGNTIYF. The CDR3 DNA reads TGCAGTGCTAGTCCTAGACAGGGGATCTCTGGAAACACCATATATTTT.

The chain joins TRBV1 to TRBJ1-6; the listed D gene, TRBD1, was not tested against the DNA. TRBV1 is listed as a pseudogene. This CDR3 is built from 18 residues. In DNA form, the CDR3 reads TGCACCAGCAGCCATACCGCAGGATCTCCCCCATTTAATTCACCCCTCCACTTT. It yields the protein CTSSHTAGSPPFNSPLHF.

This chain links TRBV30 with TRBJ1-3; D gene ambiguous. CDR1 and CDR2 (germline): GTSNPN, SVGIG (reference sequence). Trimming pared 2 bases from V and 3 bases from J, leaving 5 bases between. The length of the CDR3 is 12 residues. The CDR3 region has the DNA TGTGCCTGGAGTCTCCTTGGAAACACCATATATTTT. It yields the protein CAWSLLGNTIYF.

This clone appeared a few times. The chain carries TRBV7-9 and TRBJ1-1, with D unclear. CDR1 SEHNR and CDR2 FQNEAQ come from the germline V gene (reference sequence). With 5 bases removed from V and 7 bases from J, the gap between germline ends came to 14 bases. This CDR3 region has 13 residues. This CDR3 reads CASSGVRADEAFF. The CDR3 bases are TGTGCCAGCAGCGGTGTGAGGGCGGATGAAGCTTTCTTT.